Below, one T cell receptor beta chain is given with its context. The data belong to a study of tumor-infiltrating lymphocytes in primary liver carcinoma. A primer in the constant region served to generate TCR beta cDNA from roughly 450 ng of total RNA. Construction of TCR beta libraries relied on three successive nested multiplex PCR rounds employing slightly modified ARM-PCR. TRBV1-TRBV30 forward primers paired with a C-beta reverse primer were used in the first two PCR rounds, which ran 9 to 10 cycles each. TCRdb recomputed calls from the multiplex PCR reads with MiXCR, one row per CDR3 protein. The sample lists roughly 330,000 distinct CDR3 sequences; about two thirds were seen once. Germline DNA was extracted alongside blood RNA, which was obtained from unsorted whole blood. The germline V gene encodes CDR1 GTSNPN and CDR2 SVGIG (reference sequence). The CDR3 has 13 residues. The V and J ends lost 4 bases and 4 bases respectively, with 12 bases between them.

This clonotype was sampled from a man in his forties with primary liver carcinoma and hepatitis B virus infection. The material sequenced was peripheral blood. V usage is TRBV30 and J usage is TRBJ2-3; no definite D call. The DNA of the CDR3 is TGTGCCTGGAACTCTGGGGTTGCAGATACGCAGTATTTT. This codes for CAWNSGVADTQYF.